This entry lists 24 T cell receptor beta chains sequenced from one sample in a study of T cell responses to AZD1222 COVID-19 vaccine. The table came from immunoSEQ multiplex PCR; TCRdb's copy has only in-frame clones and leaves some out. The sample carries 130,000 or so clones, about nine tenths recorded once. This specimen consisted of peripheral blood, obtained on day 0 of AZD1222 vaccination. The receptor set was obtained from an adult in good health.

This clone occurred once. The genes are TRBV13 and TRBJ1-2; D is possibly TRBD1 (5 bases). The germline V gene encodes CDR1 PRHDT and CDR2 FYEKMQ (reference sequence). The CDR3 runs 14 residues. V lost 7 bases to trimming and J lost 8 bases, with 20 bases between them. In DNA, the CDR3 is TGTGCCAGCACCATTGGCAGGGTAATAAAAGGCTACACCTTC. This codes for CASTIGRVIKGYTF.

The chain is built from TRBV27 and TRBJ1-2, with TRBD1 as a possible D gene (5 bases). V was clipped by 3 bases and J by 4 bases, with 6 bases between them. The CDR3 is 12 residues long. CDR1 MNHEY and CDR2 SMNVEV come from the germline V gene (reference sequence). In nucleotides, the CDR3 is TGTGCCAGCAGTTTCGGGGGCTATGGCTACACCTTC. It translates to CASSFGGYGYTF.

The V gene is TRBV10-2, the J gene TRBJ1-4, with TRBD1 as a possible D gene (6 bases). The CDR3 covers 13 residues. Trimming took off 8 bases at V and 4 bases at J, with 11 bases between the two ends. The germline V gene has CDR1 WSHSY and CDR2 SAAADI. The CDR3 loop is CASQDRFNEKLFF. For the CDR3, the DNA is TGCGCCAGCCAGGACAGATTTAATGAAAAACTGTTTTTT.

The V call is TRBV3-1 (or the pseudogene TRBV3-2), the J call TRBJ2-3; D is undetermined. The germline CDR1 and CDR2 sequences are LGHDT and YNNKEL (reference sequence). This CDR3 has 13 amino acids. The ends were cut back, 4 bases at V and 2 bases at J, with 7 bases in the middle. In DNA form, the CDR3 reads TGTGCCAGCAGCCCTACTGACACAGATACGCAGTATTTT. It encodes CASSPTDTDTQYF.

V usage is TRBV5-1 and J usage is TRBJ2-7, with D possibly being TRBD1 or TRBD2 (5 bases each). Germline lookup yields CDR1 SGHRS and CDR2 YFSETQ. The CDR3 runs 11 residues. The V and J ends lost 7 bases and 4 bases respectively, with 9 bases between them. This CDR3 reads CASRGAYEQYF. In DNA, the CDR3 is TGCGCCAGCCGGGGCGCGTACGAGCAGTACTTC.

This sequence joins TRBV28 and TRBJ2-7; D unclear. Germline-derived CDR1 and CDR2 are MDHEN and SYDVKM. Trimming pared 5 bases from V and 5 bases from J, leaving 13 bases between. The CDR3 covers 13 residues. CDR3 DNA: TGTGCCAGCAGTGGCGGTCCCGGGCACGAGCAGTACTTC. Amino acid sequence: CASSGGPGHEQYF. Filled out from reference TRBV28 and TRBJ2-7, the complete variable domain reads DVKVTQSSRYLVKRTGEKVFLECVQDMDHENMFWYRQDPGLGLRLIYFSYDVKMKEKGDIPEGYSVSREKKERFSLILESASTNQTSMYLCASSGGPGHEQYFGPGTRLTVT.

This clone was picked up one time. The chain is built from TRBV6-5 and TRBJ1-4; 8 nucleotides match TRBD1. Per germline, CDR1 MNHEY and CDR2 SVGAGI. V shed 2 bases, J shed 3 bases, and the junction held 2 bases outside the gene matches. The CDR3 extends over 15 amino acids. DNA of the CDR3: TGTGCCAGCAGTTACCAGGGGGCCCCTAATGAAAAACTGTTTTTT. Its protein is CASSYQGAPNEKLFF.

The chain recombines TRBV7-9 with TRBJ2-7; D gene uncertain. Per the germline V gene, CDR1 is SEHNR and CDR2 is FQNEAQ (reference sequence). Trimming removed 3 bases from V and 6 bases from J, with 6 bases in between. The CDR3 is 11 amino acids. CDR3 loop: CASSLISEQYF. The CDR3 DNA follows: TGTGCCAGCAGCTTGATATCCGAGCAGTACTTC. The full variable domain, its missing parts supplied by reference TRBV7-9 and TRBJ2-7, is DTGVSQNPRHKITKRGQNVTFRCDPISEHNRLYWYRQTLGQGPEFLTYFQNEAQLEKSRLLSDRFSAERPKGSFSTLEIQRTEQGDSAMYLCASSLISEQYFGPGTRLTVT.

This chain connects TRBV6-5 to TRBJ1-1; TRBD1 is a possible D gene (5 bases). V was pared by 6 bases and J by 4 bases, with 12 bases between. CDR3 length: 13 amino acids. Germline V CDR1 and CDR2: MNHEY, SVGAGI. DNA of the CDR3: TGTGCCAGCAGCCCAGGGACGCTCACTGAAGCTTTCTTT. Its translation: CASSPGTLTEAFF.

Concerning this clone itself: At one end the junction does not follow the germline gene, possibly because of a read error. The chain recombines TRBV14 with TRBJ2-7; D tentatively fits TRBD1 or TRBD2 (5 bases each). The CDR3 totals 12 residues. In germline, CDR1 is SGHDN, CDR2 FVKESK. For the CDR3, the DNA is TGTGCCAGCAGCCCACTATTTGGGGGTAAAGCCTTC. As protein: CASSPLFGGKAF.

The chain links TRBV28 to TRBJ2-1; 12 nucleotides match TRBD2. Losses at the gene ends were 4 bases for V and 8 bases for J; bases not matched to a gene: 12. CDR1 MDHEN and CDR2 SYDVKM come from the germline V gene. The CDR3 runs to 17 residues. CDR3 DNA: TGTGCCAGCAGTTCGGCGGCTAGCGGGAGGGCCGGCGATGAGCAGTTCTTC. This encodes CASSSAASGRAGDEQFF.

This clone is a singleton in its sample. The CDR3 region is CASSDLAGGRETQYF. Here the CDR3 DNA reads TGTGCCAGCAGTGACCTAGCGGGAGGGCGAGAGACCCAGTACTTC. The rearrangement joins TRBV6-1 to TRBJ2-5; TRBD2 agrees at 12 bases. From germline, CDR1 is MNHNS and CDR2 SASEGT. The CDR3 consists of 15 residues. Trimming at V came to 3 bases and at J to 4 bases, leaving 3 bases not matched to a gene.

Only one count was recorded for this clone. V gene TRBV5-6 combines with J gene TRBJ2-7; D not resolved. The length of the CDR3 is 13 residues. Germline CDR1 is SGHDT and CDR2 is YYEEEE. The V gene lost 0 bases and the J gene lost 7 bases, with 11 bases spanning the gap. DNA of the CDR3: TGTGCCAGCAGCTTGGGGTCTGCGTATGAGCAGTACTTC. Amino acids: CASSLGSAYEQYF.

This clone was counted a single time. The V and J genes are TRBV5-6 and TRBJ2-2; 10 bases are a match to TRBD1. The CDR3 has 16 residues. Looked up from germline, CDR1 is SGHDT and CDR2 is YYEEEE. Trimming took 2 bases from V and 3 from J; bases not matched to a gene: 4. This CDR3 reads CASSLPGTGDTGELFF. For the CDR3, the DNA is TGTGCCAGCAGCTTACCCGGGACAGGGGACACCGGGGAGCTGTTTTTT.

The chain is built from TRBV5-5 and TRBJ2-1; D is possibly TRBD1 (6 bases). The CDR3 totals 15 residues. Germline V CDR1 and CDR2: SGHKS, YYEKEE (reference sequence). Trimming pared 0 bases from V and 4 bases from J, leaving 11 bases between. This chain's CDR3 is CASSLAPTGYNEQFF. CDR3 in DNA: TGTGCCAGCAGCTTGGCCCCGACAGGTTACAATGAGCAGTTCTTC.

V is TRBV9 and J is TRBJ2-1; tentative D call: TRBD1 (5 bases). The CDR3 is 16 amino acids. Germline values: CDR1 SGDLS, CDR2 YYNGEE. The ends were cut back, 2 bases at V and 0 bases at J, with 12 bases in the middle. CDR3 sequence: CASSVTTATSYNEQFF. The CDR3, as DNA: TGTGCCAGCAGCGTGACGACAGCTACCTCCTACAATGAGCAGTTCTTC.

The gene calls are TRBV19 and TRBJ2-6, with 8 bases matching TRBD2. Losses at the gene ends were 7 bases for V and 0 bases for J; bases not matched to a gene: 5. This CDR3 has 16 residues. Germline V lookup: CDR1 LNHDA, CDR2 SQIVND (reference sequence). CDR3 DNA: TGTGCCAGTACCGGGACTAGACGCTCTGGGGCCAACGTCCTGACTTTC. This gives the protein CASTGTRRSGANVLTF.

This chain connects TRBV28 to TRBJ1-5; TRBD1 is a possible D gene (6 bases). The V gene lost 8 bases and the J gene lost 4 bases, with 18 bases spanning the gap. Per the germline V gene, CDR1 is MDHEN and CDR2 is SYDVKM. The CDR3 extends over 15 amino acids. The CDR3 DNA reads as TGTGCCAGCTATGGGGGGGCAGGCTTTAATCAGCCCCAGCATTTT. This translates into CASYGGAGFNQPQHF.

The J gene is TRBJ2-2, the V gene TRBV7-3; D gene unclear. This CDR3 region has 13 residues. The germline gives CDR1 SGHTA, CDR2 FQGTGA. With 1 base removed from V and 6 bases from J, the gap between germline ends came to 6 bases. CDR3: CASSLMDPGELFF. The CDR3 DNA reads as TGTGCCAGCAGCTTAATGGACCCCGGGGAGCTGTTTTTT. The full variable domain, with the rest looked up from reference TRBV7-3 and TRBJ2-2, is GAGVSQTPSNKVTEKGKYVELRCDPISGHTALYWYRQSLGQGPEFLIYFQGTGAADDSGLPNDRFFAVRPEGSVSTLKIQRTERGDSAVYLCASSLMDPGELFFGEGSRLTVL.

The chain links TRBV6-5 to TRBJ2-1; TRBD2 agrees at 8 bases. The CDR3 sequence is 14 residues long. V was clipped by 11 bases and J by 2 bases; unmatched bases: 8. CDR1 is MNHEY, CDR2 SVGAGI, per germline. The DNA for the CDR3 is TGTGCCCTAAAACCGGGACTAGCCTACAATGAGCAGTTCTTC. This codes for CALKPGLAYNEQFF.

The CDR3 protein is CASRPRQGGGNTEAFF. CDR3 nucleotides: TGTGCCAGCAGACCTCGACAGGGTGGGGGGAACACTGAAGCTTTCTTT. The J gene is TRBJ1-1, the V gene TRBV6-2 or TRBV6-3, with 7 bases identical to TRBD1. The CDR3 runs to 16 residues. The V and J ends lost 6 bases and 1 base, in that order; junction bases with no gene match: 11. The germline V gene encodes CDR1 MNHEY and CDR2 SVGEGT.

This sequence joins TRBV6-6 and TRBJ1-5, with 8 bases identical to TRBD1. Germline V gene data show CDR1 as MNHNY and CDR2 as SVGAGI (reference sequence). The CDR3 is made up of 16 amino acids. V trimming: 6 bases; J trimming: 1 base; junction bases outside the gene matches: 8. CDR3: CASSRTGMFSNQPQHF. The CDR3 coding sequence is TGTGCCAGCAGCAGGACAGGGATGTTCAGCAATCAGCCCCAGCATTTT.

The chain has TRBV18 and TRBJ2-1; 8 positions match TRBD2. Germline trimming cut 5 bases from V and 0 bases from J; bases unmatched to any gene: 3. The CDR3 runs 15 residues. CDR1 is KGHSH and CDR2 is LQKENI in the germline V gene. The CDR3 region is CASSSTSASYNEQFF. The CDR3 DNA sequence: TGTGCCAGCTCATCGACTAGCGCCTCCTACAATGAGCAGTTCTTC.

The rearrangement links TRBV5-6 to TRBJ1-1; D perhaps matches TRBD1 (6 bases). This CDR3 is 17 amino acids long. The germline gives CDR1 SGHDT, CDR2 YYEEEE. With 3 bases removed from V and 3 bases from J, the gap between germline ends came to 21 bases. The CDR3 coding sequence is TGTGCCAGCAGCTCCTCGGGGGGGCGCAGGCTATACACTGAAGCTTTCTTT. The encoded protein is CASSSSGGRRLYTEAFF.